The 31 T cell receptor beta chains reported below all come from one sample, sequenced in a study of identical twins. From the 5' RACE reads, TCRdb called clonotypes with MiXCR, one entry per CDR3 protein. This repertoire shows 200,000 or so distinct CDR3 sequences, around 6.9% found once; its top ten account for approximately 2%. The data also belong to a second study, concerning yellow fever vaccine responses in identical twins.

Sequenced sample: memory (CD45RO+) T cells sorted from blood. These receptors were collected from a woman younger than 35 in good health.

This clonotype was detected a few times. The gene calls are TRBV5-1 and TRBJ1-2; 8 positions agree with TRBD1. Germline CDR1 SGHRS, CDR2 YFSETQ. The CDR3 length is 14 residues. With V trimmed by 2 bases and J by 8 bases, 8 bases remained unmatched. The CDR3 DNA reads as TGCGCCAGCAGCTTAGGGACAGGAAGGTTAGGCTACACCTTC. It specifies CASSLGTGRLGYTF.

The V and J genes are TRBV6-1 and TRBJ2-7; tentative D call: TRBD2 (6 bases). Trimming pared 2 bases from V and 6 bases from J, leaving 17 bases between. CDR1 is MNHNS, CDR2 SASEGT, per germline. This CDR3 is 15 amino acids long. CDR3 residues: CASSENGSGRGEQYF. The CDR3 coding sequence is TGTGCCAGCAGTGAAAATGGGTCTGGGCGGGGCGAGCAGTACTTC.

The chain combines TRBV10-1 with TRBJ2-3; weak D call: TRBD2 (6 bases). V shed 0 bases and J shed 0 bases, with 10 bases lying between them. In germline, CDR1 is WNHNN, CDR2 SYGVQD (reference sequence). This CDR3 has 16 amino acids. CDR3 nucleotides: TGCGCCAGCAGTGAGTCGGTAGCGGCTAGCACAGATACGCAGTATTTT. Its protein is CASSESVAASTDTQYF.

This chain links TRBV18 with TRBJ2-1; 9 bases line up with TRBD2. Per germline, CDR1 KGHSH and CDR2 LQKENI. Trimming took 3 bases from V and 12 from J; bases not matched to a gene: 12. The CDR3 runs to 15 residues. The CDR3 reads CASSPGREGQQRQFF. The CDR3 DNA reads TGTGCCAGCTCACCCGGGCGGGAGGGCCAACAACGGCAGTTCTTC.

The gene calls are TRBV5-1 and TRBJ2-7; 11 bases are a match to TRBD1. Unmatched junction bases numbered 9, after V lost 3 bases and J lost 4 bases. Germline-derived CDR1 and CDR2 are SGHRS and YFSETQ. The CDR3 totals 16 residues. CDR3 DNA sequence: TGCGCCAGCAGCTCCGTGGACAGGGGGCTAGTATACGAGCAGTACTTC. Its protein is CASSSVDRGLVYEQYF. The full variable domain, in which reference TRBV5-1 and TRBJ2-7 provide the parts outside the CDR3, is KAGVTQTPRYLIKTRGQQVTLSCSPISGHRSVSWYQQTPGQGLQFLFEYFSETQRNKGNFPGRFSGRQFSNSRSEMNVSTLELGDSALYLCASSSVDRGLVYEQYFGPGTRLTVT.

CDR3 loop: CASSLDPRPYNEQFF. The CDR3 bases are TGTGCCAGCAGCTTAGATCCGCGCCCCTACAATGAGCAGTTCTTC. The chain carries TRBV11-2 and TRBJ2-1; D uncertain. CDR1 SGHAT and CDR2 FQNNGV come from the germline V gene. V was clipped by 0 bases and J by 2 bases, with 8 bases between them. This CDR3 is 15 amino acids long.

The chain joins TRBV5-1 to TRBJ2-1; 10 bases are shared with TRBD2. Germline V CDR1 and CDR2: SGHRS, YFSETQ. V dropped 0 bases and J dropped 8; count of bases not matched to a gene: 5. The CDR3 extends over 15 amino acids. As DNA, the CDR3 is TGCGCCAGCAGCTTGGTTCCTAGCGGGGGCTATGAGCAGTTCTTC. Protein sequence: CASSLVPSGGYEQFF.

This clonotype was observed many times. V and J are TRBV7-3 and TRBJ2-4; the D call may be TRBD1 or TRBD2 (6 bases each). The germline V and J ends were trimmed by 0 bases and 0 bases, with 9 bases remaining between them. This CDR3 contains 16 residues. In germline, CDR1 is SGHTA, CDR2 FQGTGA. The CDR3 reads CASSLTGGLAKNIQYF. The CDR3 DNA follows: TGTGCCAGCAGCTTAACGGGGGGCCTAGCCAAAAACATTCAGTACTTC.

This clonotype has ten or more counts. The CDR3 region is CATSDPASGDFTDTQYF. In DNA, the CDR3 is TGTGCCACCAGTGATCCGGCTTCGGGCGACTTCACAGATACGCAGTATTTT. The chain carries TRBV24-1 and TRBJ2-3; D is uncertain. CDR1 KGHDR and CDR2 SFDVKD come from the germline V gene. Trimming cost V 3 bases and J 2 bases, with 17 bases left between them. This CDR3 has 17 amino acids.

By sample fraction, this clonotype is medium-sized. This chain joins TRBV20-1 and TRBJ2-2; D may match TRBD1 or TRBD2 (5 bases each). The length of the CDR3 is 13 residues. Germline loops: CDR1 DFQATT, CDR2 SNEGSKA (reference sequence). Trimming took off 5 bases at V and 5 bases at J, with 12 bases between the two ends. CDR3 residues: CSASGPGTGELFF. As DNA, the CDR3 is TGCAGTGCTTCGGGACCTGGGACCGGGGAGCTGTTTTTT.

Concerning this clonotype itself: This may be a read error: a much more frequent sequence differs by one nucleotide. The CDR3 DNA is TGTGCCATCAGACCCCGAAGAGCGGGGGGCCCAGATACGCAGTATTTT. This sequence encodes CAIRPRRAGGPDTQYF. The J gene is TRBJ2-3, the V gene TRBV6-2 or TRBV6-3; 9 bases line up with TRBD2. This CDR3 is built from 16 residues. From germline, CDR1 is MNHEY and CDR2 SVGEGT. J lost 4 bases, V lost 10 bases, and 15 bases had no gene match.

The rearrangement joins TRBV11-2 to TRBJ1-4; D unresolved. The CDR3 is 15 residues long. Deletions cut 4 bases from V and 8 bases from J, with 17 bases between. Germline CDR1 is SGHAT and CDR2 is FQNNGV. Here the CDR3 reads CASSSRGPRGEKLFF. In nucleotides, the CDR3 is TGTGCCAGCAGCTCCAGAGGGCCGCGAGGGGAAAAACTGTTTTTT. Combining the CDR3 with reference TRBV11-2 and TRBJ1-4 gives the whole variable domain EAGVAQSPRYKIIEKRQSVAFWCNPISGHATLYWYQQILGQGPKLLIQFQNNGVVDDSQLPKDRFSAERLKGVDSTLKIQPAKLEDSAVYLCASSSRGPRGEKLFFGSGTQLSVL.

This clonotype was counted only a few times. J is TRBJ2-1 and V is TRBV6-5; D call uncertain. CDR3 length equals 13 residues. The V gene lost 0 bases and the J gene lost 2 bases, with 2 bases spanning the gap. Germline V gene data show CDR1 as MNHEY and CDR2 as SVGAGI. CDR3 sequence: CASSYSPYNEQFF. CDR3 sequence (DNA): TGTGCCAGCAGTTACTCGCCCTACAATGAGCAGTTCTTC.

The chain combines TRBV7-2 with TRBJ2-7; TRBD1 matches at 7 bases. Trimming removed 3 bases from V and 2 bases from J; junction bases left unmatched: 7. Germline CDR1 and CDR2: SGHTA and FQGNSA. CDR3 size: 15 residues. The CDR3 DNA reads TGTGCCAGCAGCTTGTTTACGACAGGGACCTACGAGCAGTACTTC. The encoded protein is CASSLFTTGTYEQYF. The full variable domain, its missing parts supplied by reference TRBV7-2 and TRBJ2-7, is GAGVSQSPSNKVTEKGKDVELRCDPISGHTALYWYRQSLGQGLEFLIYFQGNSAPDKSGLPSDRFSAERTGGSVSTLTIQRTQQEDSAVYLCASSLFTTGTYEQYFGPGTRLTVT.

This clonotype has at least ten counts. This chain links TRBV6-1 with TRBJ2-3; the match to TRBD1 covers 9 bases. CDR3 size: 15 residues. V was pared by 4 bases and J by 3 bases, with 5 bases of the junction left unmatched. CDR1 and CDR2 from the germline V gene are MNHNS and SASEGT. The CDR3 is CASSAGQGRTDTQYF. Written as DNA, the CDR3 is TGTGCCAGCAGTGCGGGACAGGGTAGGACAGATACGCAGTATTTT.

This clonotype has more than one count but fewer than ten. This chain links TRBV18 with TRBJ1-5; D is uncertain. V lost 8 bases, J lost 4 bases, and 18 bases lay in between. Looked up from germline, CDR1 is KGHSH and CDR2 is LQKENI. The CDR3 sequence is 15 residues long. The CDR3, as DNA: TGTGCCAGCGCTAGGGCGCAGCCAGAGAATCAGCCCCAGCATTTT. Its protein product is CASARAQPENQPQHF.

This clonotype was seen many times. The chain links TRBV20-1 to TRBJ2-5; D unclear. This CDR3 spans 11 amino acids. Germline CDR1 and CDR2: DFQATT and SNEGSKA (reference sequence). Trimming removed 3 bases at V and 5 bases at J, with 7 bases between. CDR3 DNA sequence: TGCAGTGCTAGCGGTTTGGAGACCCAGTACTTC. Its translation is CSASGLETQYF.

The rearrangement uses TRBV25-1 and TRBJ2-5; no clear D. The CDR3 has 14 amino acids. V was shortened by 2 bases and J by 1 base, with 8 bases between the two germline ends. Looked up from germline, CDR1 is MGHDK and CDR2 is SYGVNS. For the CDR3, the DNA is TGTGCCAGCAGTGAAGTCAACAGCCAAGAGACCCAGTACTTC. Its protein is CASSEVNSQETQYF. Full variable domain (rest looked up from reference TRBV25-1 and TRBJ2-5): EADIYQTPRYLVIGTGKKITLECSQTMGHDKMYWYQQDPGMELHLIHYSYGVNSTEKGDLSSESTVSRIRTEHFPLTLESARPSHTSQYLCASSEVNSQETQYFGPGTRLLVL.

This clonotype was recorded at least ten times. This chain connects TRBV7-2 to TRBJ2-7, with 9 bases identical to TRBD1. The germline V gene encodes CDR1 SGHTA and CDR2 FQGNSA. V lost 1 base and J lost 6; bases outside the gene matches: 10. The CDR3 consists of 16 residues. CDR3 region: CASSLVSPGTGSEQYF. In DNA form, the CDR3 reads TGTGCCAGCAGCTTAGTATCCCCCGGGACAGGGAGCGAGCAGTACTTC. Using reference TRBV7-2 and TRBJ2-7 for the parts outside the CDR3, the full variable domain is GAGVSQSPSNKVTEKGKDVELRCDPISGHTALYWYRQSLGQGLEFLIYFQGNSAPDKSGLPSDRFSAERTGGSVSTLTIQRTQQEDSAVYLCASSLVSPGTGSEQYFGPGTRLTVT.

At least ten counts were recorded for this clonotype. The chain recombines TRBV3-1 with TRBJ1-4; no clear D. CDR1 is LGHDT, CDR2 YNNKEL, per germline (reference sequence). The CDR3 totals 12 residues. Between the trimmed V and J ends, which lost 7 bases and 8 bases, there was a span of 11 bases. Here the CDR3 DNA reads TGTGCCAGCAACCGCGGGGAAGAAAAACTGTTTTTT. Its translation is CASNRGEEKLFF.

The chain recombines TRBV5-6 with TRBJ2-1, with 8 bases aligning to TRBD2. CDR1 is SGHDT and CDR2 is YYEEEE in the germline V gene. The V segment lost 1 base and the J segment 4 bases; nucleotides outside the gene matches: 4. This CDR3 is built from 15 residues. This CDR3 reads CASSLQTGGYNEQFF. CDR3 coding DNA: TGTGCCAGCAGCTTGCAAACGGGGGGGTACAATGAGCAGTTCTTC.

This clonotype was detected only a few times. The chain couples TRBV15 to TRBJ2-4; D is tentatively TRBD1 or TRBD2 (6 bases each). Per germline, CDR1 LNHNV and CDR2 YYDKDF (reference sequence). The germline V and J ends were trimmed by 6 bases and 6 bases, with 21 bases remaining between them. The CDR3 has 16 amino acids. The DNA of the CDR3 is TGTGCCACCAGGCAGGGAGAGTTTGAGGGGGGAAACATTCAGTACTTC. Encoded protein: CATRQGEFEGGNIQYF.

This rearrangement joins TRBV9 to TRBJ2-3; possible D gene TRBD2, 6 bases. V was cut by 4 bases and J by 3 bases, with 18 bases left in between. Germline V gene lookup returns CDR1 SGDLS and CDR2 YYNGEE. The CDR3 totals 16 residues. CDR3 in amino acids: CASSILSGGGTDTQYF. CDR3 in DNA: TGTGCCAGCAGCATCCTATCTGGTGGGGGGACAGATACGCAGTATTTT.

Only a few counts were recorded for this clonotype. V usage is TRBV6-1 and J usage is TRBJ1-2; 9 positions match TRBD1. Germline V gene lookup returns CDR1 MNHNS and CDR2 SASEGT. The CDR3 totals 17 residues. Losses at the gene ends were 5 bases for V and 3 bases for J; bases not matched to a gene: 13. The CDR3 is CASSIRDRAFVDYGYTF. The CDR3, as DNA: TGTGCCAGCAGTATCCGGGACAGGGCGTTTGTTGACTATGGCTACACCTTC.

This clonotype turned up a few times. The J gene is TRBJ2-3, the V gene TRBV3-1; D possibly corresponds to TRBD2 (7 bases). This CDR3 is 15 amino acids long. Trimming shortened V by 3 bases and J by 2 bases, and 12 bases separated the two germline ends. Germline V gene lookup returns CDR1 LGHDT and CDR2 YNNKEL (reference sequence). CDR3: CASSHAGAHTDTQYF. The DNA of the CDR3 is TGTGCCAGCAGCCACGCGGGGGCCCACACAGATACGCAGTATTTT.

In its sample, this clonotype was seen a few times. This chain links TRBV7-2 with TRBJ1-5; D is possibly TRBD1 (5 bases). This CDR3 spans 15 amino acids. Germline assignment: CDR1 SGHTA and CDR2 FQGNSA. Trimming removed 7 bases at V and 0 bases at J, with 13 bases between. DNA of the CDR3: TGTGCCAGCACCTACGGGGGGAATAGCAATCAGCCCCAGCATTTT. This codes for CASTYGGNSNQPQHF.

This clonotype was counted many times. The rearrangement links TRBV5-1 to TRBJ2-1, with D unclear. The V and J ends lost 1 base and 5 bases respectively, with 7 bases between them. Germline values: CDR1 SGHRS, CDR2 YFSETQ. The CDR3 spans 13 residues. CDR3 bases: TGCGCCAGCAGCTTGTTCCGAAACAATGAGCAGTTCTTC. It specifies CASSLFRNNEQFF.

This clonotype was recorded a few times. This sequence joins TRBV5-4 and TRBJ2-1, with 13 bases that match TRBD2. The CDR3 is made up of 16 amino acids. V was clipped by 3 bases and J by 4 bases; unmatched bases: 4. CDR1 and CDR2 from the germline V gene are SGHNT and YYREEE (reference sequence). CDR3 DNA sequence: TGTGCCAGCAGCTCCGAGACTAGCGGGGGGTACAATGAGCAGTTCTTC. It codes for CASSSETSGGYNEQFF.

This clonotype was observed a few times. The chain has TRBV24-1 and TRBJ2-2; no reliable D call. V shed 3 bases and J shed 7 bases, with 8 bases lying between them. Germline CDR1 and CDR2: KGHDR and SFDVKD. The CDR3 length is 13 residues. CDR3 amino acids: CATSDPRFGELFF. Written as DNA, the CDR3 is TGTGCCACCAGTGATCCAAGGTTCGGGGAGCTGTTTTTT.

This clonotype was seen only a few times. This chain's CDR3 is CATSEDSSHSGANVLTF. The CDR3 nucleotides are TGTGCCACCAGTGAGGATTCTTCCCACTCTGGGGCCAACGTCCTGACTTTC. This sequence joins TRBV24-1 and TRBJ2-6, with D uncertain. V was trimmed by 4 bases and J by 0 bases, leaving 12 bases between them. The germline CDR1 and CDR2 sequences are KGHDR and SFDVKD. The CDR3 has 17 amino acids.

This clonotype was found many times. The V and J genes are TRBV3-1 and TRBJ2-1; TRBD1 aligns across 8 bases. Germline V lookup: CDR1 LGHDT, CDR2 YNNKEL (reference sequence). The length of the CDR3 is 15 residues. J lost 7 bases, V lost 1 base, and 6 bases had no gene match. CDR3 amino acids: CASSQGTGFLNEQFF. Here the CDR3 DNA reads TGTGCCAGCAGCCAAGGGACAGGGTTCTTAAATGAGCAGTTCTTC.